These 5 T cell receptor beta chains came from one sample sequenced in a study of T cell responses to AZD1222 COVID-19 vaccine. TCRdb's table, derived via immunoSEQ multiplex PCR, lists solely in-frame clones and lacks some. The profile shows about 130,000 clones, 92% of them singletons. The sequenced sample was peripheral blood, obtained 28 days after the second AZD1222 dose. The origin of the receptors is an adult who received the AZD1222 COVID-19 vaccine.

This clone appeared once. This CDR3 is CASSISGTGGYEQYF. For the CDR3, the DNA is TGTGCCAGTAGTATAAGTGGGACAGGGGGCTACGAGCAGTACTTC. The chain is built from TRBV19 and TRBJ2-7; TRBD1 agrees at 11 bases. This CDR3 is built from 15 residues. Germline CDR1 and CDR2: LNHDA and SQIVND (reference sequence). The trim removed 2 bases at V and 3 bases at J, leaving 3 bases unmatched.

The V and J genes are TRBV4-2 and TRBJ1-1; 8 bases map to TRBD1. The CDR3 has 14 residues. Germline-derived CDR1 and CDR2 are LGHNA and YNFKEQ. J lost 11 bases, V lost 1 base, and 9 bases had no gene match. For the CDR3, the DNA is TGTGCCAGCAGCCAAGCCACAGGGGGACGGTACGCTTTCTTT. Translated, it gives CASSQATGGRYAFF.

The chain combines TRBV5-4 with TRBJ2-7; TRBD1 or TRBD2 may be the D gene (5 bases each). Per germline, CDR1 SGHNT and CDR2 YYREEE (reference sequence). V was trimmed by 4 bases and J by 2 bases, leaving 13 bases between them. The CDR3 is 14 residues long. CDR3 protein: CASSSRDGPYEQYF. CDR3 nucleotide sequence: TGTGCCAGCAGCAGCCGGGACGGGCCCTACGAGCAGTACTTC.

The chain is built from TRBV5-6 and TRBJ2-5; maybe TRBD2 (6 bases). Germline V gene sequence: CDR1 SGHDT, CDR2 YYEEEE. The germline V and J ends were trimmed by 6 bases and 4 bases, with 22 bases remaining between them. CDR3 size: 16 residues. CDR3 bases: TGTGCCAGCACCCGGGCGGTTGGGGGGAGAGGAGAGACCCAGTACTTC. Protein: CASTRAVGGRGETQYF.

The J gene is TRBJ2-3, the V gene TRBV3-1 (or the pseudogene TRBV3-2); D is unresolved. Trimming removed 2 bases at V and 0 bases at J, with 3 bases between. Per germline, CDR1 LGHDT and CDR2 YNNKEL (reference sequence). This CDR3 has 13 amino acids. The CDR3 reads CASSQLSTDTQYF. DNA for the CDR3: TGTGCCAGCAGCCAATTAAGCACAGATACGCAGTATTTT.